Below are 30 T cell receptor beta chains sequenced from a single sample in a study of OX40 agonist ivuxolimab in advanced cancers. Profiled with immunoSEQ multiplex PCR; TCRdb holds only in-frame clones, not every one. The sample holds roughly 100,000 clones; under 95% are singletons and the top ten take about 0.89%. This specimen consisted of CD4+ or CD8+ T cells sorted from blood, obtained in a trial of the OX40 agonist ivuxolimab. All receptors derive from an adult with an advanced solid tumor such as melanoma, head and neck, liver or kidney cancer.

The J gene is TRBJ1-5, the V gene TRBV27; D not certain. Trimming shortened V by 7 bases and J by 0 bases, and 7 bases separated the two germline ends. CDR3 size: 13 residues. Looked up from germline, CDR1 is MNHEY and CDR2 is SMNVEV (reference sequence). The CDR3 loop reads CASIGYSNQPQHF. CDR3 nucleotides: TGTGCCAGCATCGGCTATAGCAATCAGCCCCAGCATTTT.

The chain's CDR3 is CASSLVGAIHNSPLHF. Written as DNA, the CDR3 is TGTGCCAGCAGCTTAGTGGGCGCTATTCACAATTCACCCCTCCACTTT. The chain employs TRBV7-9 and TRBJ1-6; D not resolved. V was shortened by 1 base and J by 7 bases, with 14 bases between the two germline ends. Germline CDR1 is SEHNR and CDR2 is FQNEAQ (reference sequence). The CDR3 covers 16 residues. Full variable domain (outside the CDR3, taken from reference TRBV7-9 and TRBJ1-6): DTGVSQNPRHKITKRGQNVTFRCDPISEHNRLYWYRQTLGQGPEFLTYFQNEAQLEKSRLLSDRFSAERPKGSFSTLEIQRTEQGDSAMYLCASSLVGAIHNSPLHFGNGTRLTVT.

This chain links TRBV15 with TRBJ2-3, with D possibly TRBD2 on 7 matching bases. CDR3 length equals 14 residues. Trimming stripped 5 bases from V and 0 bases from J, with 9 bases between. The germline CDR1 and CDR2 sequences are LNHNV and YYDKDF (reference sequence). The CDR3 loop is CATSWGGSTDTQYF. Here the CDR3 DNA reads TGTGCCACCAGCTGGGGGGGCAGCACAGATACGCAGTATTTT.

The CDR3 sequence: CASSQGQGAGPYEQYF. DNA of the CDR3: TGTGCCAGCTCCCAGGGACAAGGGGCGGGTCCCTACGAGCAGTACTTC. V and J are TRBV18 and TRBJ2-7; D is perhaps TRBD1 (6 bases). This CDR3 comprises 16 residues. The germline V and J ends were trimmed by 6 bases and 2 bases, with 20 bases remaining between them. Germline V gene data show CDR1 as KGHSH and CDR2 as LQKENI.

This clone is a singleton in its sample. V and J are TRBV5-1 and TRBJ2-3; D is perhaps TRBD1 (6 bases). Per germline, CDR1 SGHRS and CDR2 YFSETQ. The CDR3 is 15 amino acids. Trimming took 1 base from V and 1 from J, leaving 10 bases between them. CDR3 region: CASSLSGAGTDTQYF. DNA for the CDR3: TGCGCCAGCAGCTTGTCAGGGGCCGGCACAGATACGCAGTATTTT.

This clone was seen a few times. The chain has TRBV5-4 and TRBJ2-5; unclear D gene. This CDR3 is built from 14 residues. The V end was cut by 0 bases, the J end by 0 bases, with 6 bases between. Germline V gene lookup returns CDR1 SGHNT and CDR2 YYREEE (reference sequence). The CDR3 protein is CASSLDPDQETQYF. CDR3 coding DNA: TGTGCCAGCAGCTTGGATCCGGACCAAGAGACCCAGTACTTC.

The rearrangement joins TRBV19 to TRBJ2-7, with 9 bases fitting TRBD1. V lost 4 bases and J lost 4; bases outside the gene matches: 2. The CDR3 covers 13 residues. CDR1 LNHDA and CDR2 SQIVND come from the germline V gene (reference sequence). CDR3 sequence reads: CASSTGQGYEQYF. The CDR3, as DNA: TGTGCCAGTAGTACGGGACAGGGTTACGAGCAGTACTTC.

The chain carries TRBV14 and TRBJ2-2; D uncertain. The CDR3 contains 14 residues. V lost 5 bases and J 3 bases, leaving 10 bases between the germline ends. In germline, CDR1 is SGHDN, CDR2 FVKESK. The CDR3 here is CASSVDGYTGELFF. The CDR3 DNA reads TGTGCCAGCAGCGTGGACGGCTACACCGGGGAGCTGTTTTTT.

V and J are TRBV11-3 and TRBJ1-5; D gene ambiguous. Trimming left V 2 bases short and J 7 bases short, with 15 bases between. Germline V gene data show CDR1 as SGHNT and CDR2 as YENEEA. The CDR3 is 15 residues long. CDR3 sequence: CASSLSGKEGQPQHF. The CDR3 region has the DNA TGTGCCAGCAGCTTAAGTGGCAAAGAGGGACAGCCCCAGCATTTT.

This chain uses TRBV4-3 with TRBJ2-2, with D possibly matching TRBD1 (6 bases). The CDR3 totals 14 residues. V was pared by 3 bases and J by 7 bases, with 12 bases between. The germline CDR1 and CDR2 sequences are LGHNA and YSLEER. Here the CDR3 reads CASSHGRGSGELFF. DNA for the CDR3: TGCGCCAGCAGCCATGGCAGGGGTAGCGGGGAGCTGTTTTTT.

The rearrangement links TRBV7-3 to TRBJ1-3; 7 nucleotides match TRBD1. Trimming took 2 bases from V and 1 from J; bases not matched to a gene: 2. CDR1 SGHTA and CDR2 FQGTGA come from the germline V gene. This CDR3 has 15 amino acids. The CDR3 reads CASSLEGASGNTIYF. CDR3 DNA: TGTGCCAGCAGCTTAGAGGGGGCTTCTGGAAACACCATATATTTT.

The chain links TRBV14 to TRBJ1-4; 7 bases match TRBD1. The CDR3 contains 15 residues. Germline-derived CDR1 and CDR2 are SGHDN and FVKESK. Germline trimming cut 3 bases from V and 5 bases from J; bases unmatched to any gene: 6. This CDR3 reads CASSHSGQSNEKLFF. The CDR3 nucleotides read TGTGCCAGCAGCCATTCGGGACAGTCGAATGAAAAACTGTTTTTT.

The rearrangement joins TRBV5-1 to TRBJ2-2; TRBD1 matches 10 bases. V shed 3 bases and J 4 bases; nucleotides not matched to a gene: 6. CDR3 length equals 16 residues. Germline CDR1 is SGHRS and CDR2 is YFSETQ. Here the CDR3 DNA reads TGCGCCAGCAGCTCCTCGGGACAGGGGCGCACCGGGGAGCTGTTTTTT. Translated, it gives CASSSSGQGRTGELFF.

The chain has TRBV11-3 and TRBJ2-5; no firm D call. The CDR3 spans 14 residues. Trimming stripped 1 base from V and 3 bases from J, with 9 bases between. Germline CDR1 reads SGHNT; CDR2 reads YENEEA. Here the CDR3 DNA reads TGTGCCAGCAGCTTAGGAGGACGTAAAGAGACCCAGTACTTC. Translation gives CASSLGGRKETQYF.

The chain is built from TRBV30 and TRBJ1-4; D is uncertain. This CDR3 comprises 13 residues. V was shortened by 7 bases and J by 4 bases, with 13 bases between the two germline ends. Germline V gives CDR1 GTSNPN, CDR2 SVGIG (reference sequence). The DNA of the CDR3 is TGTGCCTCCTACCCCTCAGATAATGAAAAACTGTTTTTT. Protein: CASYPSDNEKLFF.

The chain links TRBV19 to TRBJ2-3; D unresolved. CDR1 is LNHDA, CDR2 SQIVND, per germline (reference sequence). This CDR3 is 13 amino acids long. V was clipped by 5 bases and J by 6 bases, with 12 bases between them. This CDR3 reads CASSPRYADTQYF. The CDR3, as DNA: TGTGCCAGTAGTCCGCGTTATGCGGATACGCAGTATTTT.

This chain links TRBV28 with TRBJ2-7; D not certain. The V end lost 2 bases, the J end lost 7 bases, and 3 bases lay between the germline ends. CDR3 length equals 10 residues. Germline-derived CDR1 and CDR2 are MDHEN and SYDVKM. CDR3 sequence reads: CASSLGEQYF. For the CDR3, the DNA is TGTGCCAGCAGTTTAGGGGAGCAGTACTTC.

In its sample, this clone was seen once. This chain links TRBV7-2 with TRBJ2-3; D is possibly TRBD1 (5 bases). The CDR3 is 15 residues long. The V gene lost 2 bases and the J gene lost 0 bases, with 9 bases spanning the gap. CDR1 SGHTA and CDR2 FQGNSA come from the germline V gene. The CDR3 sequence is CASSLQGLSTDTQYF. CDR3 sequence (DNA): TGTGCCAGCAGCTTACAGGGTTTAAGCACAGATACGCAGTATTTT.

The rearrangement uses TRBV11-3 and TRBJ2-1, with 9 nucleotides matching TRBD2. CDR1 SGHNT and CDR2 YENEEA come from the germline V gene. The CDR3 contains 14 residues. V was pared by 1 base and J by 12 bases, with 7 bases of the junction left unmatched. The CDR3 here is CASSLGLAGMVQFF. The CDR3 coding sequence is TGTGCCAGCAGCTTAGGCCTAGCGGGAATGGTGCAGTTCTTC.

The V and J genes are TRBV19 and TRBJ2-3; no definite D call. This CDR3 region has 15 residues. Deletions cut 6 bases from V and 1 base from J, with 14 bases between. Germline V gene sequence: CDR1 LNHDA, CDR2 SQIVND (reference sequence). CDR3 bases: TGTGCCAGTAGAACAAAGACGGACGGCACAGATACGCAGTATTTT. Its translation is CASRTKTDGTDTQYF.

The CDR3 DNA reads as TGTGCCAGCAGCTACGGACCTACATGGCCCCTCCACTTT. It encodes CASSYGPTWPLHF. This rearrangement joins TRBV5-8 to TRBJ1-6; D ambiguous. V was shortened by 3 bases and J by 13 bases, with 14 bases between the two germline ends. Germline CDR1 SGHTS, CDR2 YDEGEE. There are 13 residues in the CDR3.

The chain is built from TRBV6-1 and TRBJ2-1; 9 nucleotides align to TRBD2. V trimming: 8 bases; J trimming: 3 bases; junction bases outside the gene matches: 5. CDR3 length equals 14 residues. CDR1 MNHNS and CDR2 SASEGT come from the germline V gene. CDR3 region: CASEISGSYNEQFF. The CDR3 DNA sequence: TGTGCCAGCGAGATTAGCGGGAGCTACAATGAGCAGTTCTTC.

This rearrangement joins TRBV10-3 to TRBJ2-2; D is possibly TRBD1 or TRBD2 (5 bases each). The V end was cut by 7 bases, the J end by 3 bases, with 12 bases between. The CDR3 extends over 14 amino acids. The V gene's germline CDR1 is ENHRY and CDR2 SYGVKD. The CDR3 coding sequence is TGTGCCATCAAGGGGACGGTCGACACCGGGGAGCTGTTTTTT. As protein: CAIKGTVDTGELFF.

V and J are TRBV30 and TRBJ2-7; TRBD2 matches at 8 bases. Germline CDR1 GTSNPN, CDR2 SVGIG (reference sequence). Germline trimming cut 0 bases from V and 3 bases from J; bases unmatched to any gene: 4. The length of the CDR3 is 14 residues. As DNA, the CDR3 is TGTGCCTGGAGTGTAGGCGGGAGGAACTACGAGCAGTACTTC. Residues: CAWSVGGRNYEQYF.

A single count supports this clone. This chain connects TRBV25-1 to TRBJ1-6; D not certain. CDR1 and CDR2 (germline): MGHDK, SYGVNS. With 5 bases removed from V and 0 bases from J, the gap between germline ends came to 14 bases. The CDR3 loop spans 17 amino acids. Written as DNA, the CDR3 is TGTGCCAGCAGTCACCCAGACGGACCCTCCTATAATTCACCCCTCCACTTT. Amino acids: CASSHPDGPSYNSPLHF.

V gene TRBV19 combines with J gene TRBJ2-2; 14 bases line up with TRBD2. From germline, CDR1 is LNHDA and CDR2 SQIVND (reference sequence). Trimming took 0 bases from V and 5 from J; bases not matched to a gene: 11. The CDR3 contains 20 residues. The CDR3 sequence: CASSIDLSGGLAGETGELFF. In DNA, the CDR3 is TGTGCCAGTAGTATAGATCTTTCAGGGGGACTAGCGGGAGAAACCGGGGAGCTGTTTTTT.

The J gene is TRBJ2-1, the V gene TRBV19; 8 bases align to TRBD2. Trimming removed 2 bases from V and 2 bases from J; junction bases left unmatched: 5. The length of the CDR3 is 16 residues. Germline CDR1 and CDR2: LNHDA and SQIVND (reference sequence). The chain's CDR3 is CASSISRLAPYNEQFF. Written as DNA, the CDR3 is TGTGCCAGTAGTATAAGCCGACTAGCGCCCTACAATGAGCAGTTCTTC. Full variable domain (rest looked up from reference TRBV19 and TRBJ2-1): DGGITQSPKYLFRKEGQNVTLSCEQNLNHDAMYWYRQDPGQGLRLIYYSQIVNDFQKGDIAEGYSVSREKKESFPLTVTSAQKNPTAFYLCASSISRLAPYNEQFFGPGTRLTVL.

The sample holds one count of this clone. The chain recombines TRBV10-1 with TRBJ2-1; D is undetermined. CDR1 and CDR2 from the germline V gene are WNHNN and SYGVQD (reference sequence). CDR3 length: 14 residues. Trimming left V 4 bases short and J 3 bases short, with 10 bases between. The CDR3, as DNA: TGCGCCAGCAGTGGCATCTCACTCTACAATGAGCAGTTCTTC. As protein: CASSGISLYNEQFF.

The J gene is TRBJ2-1, the V gene TRBV28; D might be TRBD2 (6 bases). Germline CDR1 is MDHEN and CDR2 is SYDVKM. Trimming left V 3 bases short and J 3 bases short, with 18 bases between. This CDR3 contains 17 residues. CDR3 protein: CASSFREKFGVYNEQFF. The CDR3 DNA sequence: TGTGCCAGCAGTTTTCGGGAGAAATTCGGGGTCTACAATGAGCAGTTCTTC.

This chain uses TRBV5-1 with TRBJ2-1, with D possibly called TRBD1 or TRBD2 (6 bases each). Trimming cost V 1 base and J 0 bases, with 14 bases left between them. This CDR3 has 17 amino acids. The germline CDR1 and CDR2 sequences are SGHRS and YFSETQ. CDR3 loop: CASSLYGGRSSYNEQFF. For the CDR3, the DNA is TGCGCCAGCAGCTTGTACGGGGGCAGGAGCTCCTACAATGAGCAGTTCTTC.